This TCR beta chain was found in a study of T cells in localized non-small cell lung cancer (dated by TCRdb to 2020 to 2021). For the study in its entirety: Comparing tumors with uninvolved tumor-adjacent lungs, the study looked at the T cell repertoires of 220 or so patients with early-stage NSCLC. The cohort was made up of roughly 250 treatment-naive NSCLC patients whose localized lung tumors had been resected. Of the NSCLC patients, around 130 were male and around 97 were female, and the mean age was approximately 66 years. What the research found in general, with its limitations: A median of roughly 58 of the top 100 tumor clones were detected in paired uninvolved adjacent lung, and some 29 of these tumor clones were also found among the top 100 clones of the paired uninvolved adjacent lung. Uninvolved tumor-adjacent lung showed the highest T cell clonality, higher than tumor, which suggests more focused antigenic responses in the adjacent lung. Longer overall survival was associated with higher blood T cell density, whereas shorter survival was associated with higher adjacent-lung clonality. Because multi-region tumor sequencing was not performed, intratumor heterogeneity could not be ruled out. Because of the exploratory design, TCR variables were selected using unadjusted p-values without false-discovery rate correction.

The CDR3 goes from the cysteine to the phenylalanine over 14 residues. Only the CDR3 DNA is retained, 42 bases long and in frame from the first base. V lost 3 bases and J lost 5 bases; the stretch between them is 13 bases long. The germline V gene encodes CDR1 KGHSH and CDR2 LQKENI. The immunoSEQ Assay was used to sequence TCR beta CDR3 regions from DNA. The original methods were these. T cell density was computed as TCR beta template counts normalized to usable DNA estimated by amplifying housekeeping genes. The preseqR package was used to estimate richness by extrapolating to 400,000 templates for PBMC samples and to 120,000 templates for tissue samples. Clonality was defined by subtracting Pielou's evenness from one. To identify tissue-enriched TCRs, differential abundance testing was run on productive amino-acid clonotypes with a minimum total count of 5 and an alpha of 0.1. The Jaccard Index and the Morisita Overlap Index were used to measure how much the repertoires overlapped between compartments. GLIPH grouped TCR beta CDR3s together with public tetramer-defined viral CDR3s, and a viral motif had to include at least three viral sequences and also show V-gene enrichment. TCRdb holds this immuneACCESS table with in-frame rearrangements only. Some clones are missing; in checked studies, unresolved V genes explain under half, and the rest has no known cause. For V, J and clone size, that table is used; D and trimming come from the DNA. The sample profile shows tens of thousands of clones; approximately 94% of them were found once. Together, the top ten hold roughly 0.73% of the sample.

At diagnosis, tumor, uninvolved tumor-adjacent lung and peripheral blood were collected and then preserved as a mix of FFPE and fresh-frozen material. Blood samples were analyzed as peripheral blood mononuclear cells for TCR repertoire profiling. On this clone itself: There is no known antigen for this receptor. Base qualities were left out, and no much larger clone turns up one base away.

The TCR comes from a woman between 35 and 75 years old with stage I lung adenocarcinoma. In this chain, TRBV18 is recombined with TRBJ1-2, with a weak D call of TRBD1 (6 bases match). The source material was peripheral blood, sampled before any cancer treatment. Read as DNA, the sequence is TGTGCCAGCTCACCTGGGACACCGGATTATGGCTACACCTTC. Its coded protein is CASSPGTPDYGYTF.